This T cell receptor beta chain was obtained from a study of blood T cell repertoires in COVID-19. Study-wide background: Sample material is recorded as cDNA or gDNA derived from T cells, B-cell-depleted T cells, or PBMCs.

Profiled with immunoSEQ multiplex PCR; TCRdb holds only in-frame clones, not every one. This table holds around 250,000 clones, approximately 78% found once. The CDR3 is made up of 16 amino acids. The germline V gene has CDR1 SNHLY and CDR2 FYNNEI. Trimming removed 4 bases at V and 8 bases at J, with 22 bases between. This clonotype originated in a young woman with acute or convalescent COVID-19. The material sequenced was peripheral blood. The chain has TRBV2 and TRBJ2-3; D possibly corresponds to TRBD1 (5 bases). CDR3 DNA: TGTGCCAGCAGTGTAGGGGTTCGGTCCGTTGTCGGTACGCAGTATTTT. It translates to CASSVGVRSVVGTQYF.